The 17 T cell receptor beta chains in this list originate from one sample, sequenced in a study of shared clonotypes between healthy human individuals. Sequencing used immunoSEQ multiplex PCR; TCRdb keeps in-frame clones, though not all of them. Of 2 million to 2.5 million clones in the sample, 85% to 95% were seen once. The sequenced material came from naive CD4+ T cells sorted from blood. The subset here: CD45RA+ positively selected. These receptors all stem from a man younger than 35 in good health.

This chain links TRBV7-9 with TRBJ2-5; D remains ambiguous. This CDR3 has 14 amino acids. The germline gives CDR1 SEHNR, CDR2 FQNEAQ (reference sequence). Trimming shortened V by 1 base and J by 5 bases, and 11 bases separated the two germline ends. For the CDR3, the DNA is TGTGCCAGCAGCTTAGGCGTTGCTCGGGAGACCCAGTACTTC. It specifies CASSLGVARETQYF.

Details on this clone: One end of the junction is discordant with germline, which a read error may explain. This chain connects TRBV7-7 to TRBJ2-5, with D maybe TRBD1 (5 bases). Germline-derived CDR1 and CDR2 are SSHAT and FNYEAQ (reference sequence). The CDR3 runs 14 residues. CDR3 sequence reads: CASSLQGAQETQYF. CDR3 sequence (DNA): TGTGCTAGCAGCCTTCAGGGTGCTCAAGAGACCCAGTACTTC.

The rearrangement links TRBV11-2 to TRBJ2-1, with 14 bases fitting TRBD2. The V gene end was trimmed by 4 bases and the J gene end by 7 bases; junction bases not matched to a gene: 9. There are 17 residues in the CDR3. The V gene's germline CDR1 is SGHAT and CDR2 FQNNGV. This CDR3 reads CASSSGLAGGKNNEQFF. The CDR3 DNA sequence: TGTGCCAGCAGCTCCGGACTAGCGGGGGGTAAAAATAATGAGCAGTTCTTC.

V usage is TRBV18 and J usage is TRBJ2-2; unclear D gene. Germline CDR1 and CDR2: KGHSH and LQKENI. V gave up 2 bases and J gave up 0 bases, with 7 bases separating them. This CDR3 region has 15 residues. CDR3 amino acids: CASSPARSNTGELFF. The CDR3 DNA follows: TGTGCCAGCTCACCAGCACGGTCGAACACCGGGGAGCTGTTTTTT.

This clone was recorded only once. The chain is built from TRBV7-9 and TRBJ1-2; D is possibly TRBD1 (6 bases). The germline V and J ends were trimmed by 4 bases and 2 bases, with 17 bases remaining between them. CDR3 size: 16 residues. Germline loops: CDR1 SEHNR, CDR2 FQNEAQ (reference sequence). CDR3 amino acids: CASSSLKEGVNYGYTF. The CDR3 DNA is TGTGCCAGCAGCTCGCTGAAAGAGGGGGTGAACTATGGCTACACCTTC.

The chain employs TRBV7-2 and TRBJ2-7, with 8 bases identical to TRBD1. Looked up from germline, CDR1 is SGHTA and CDR2 is FQGNSA. The CDR3 has 13 amino acids. Trimming cost V 5 bases and J 4 bases; bases outside gene matches: 4. The CDR3, as DNA: TGTGCCAGCAGCCCCACAGGGGGATACGAGCAGTACTTC. This sequence encodes CASSPTGGYEQYF.

The chain is built from TRBV6-1 and TRBJ1-5; tentatively, D is TRBD1 (6 bases). CDR1 and CDR2 (germline): MNHNS, SASEGT. The CDR3 extends over 14 amino acids. Trimming left V 8 bases short and J 1 base short, with 12 bases between. The CDR3 region is CASESGESNQPQHF. In DNA form, the CDR3 reads TGTGCCAGCGAATCAGGGGAGAGCAATCAGCCCCAGCATTTT.

The V and J genes are TRBV10-3 and TRBJ1-2; 7 nucleotides match TRBD1. The CDR3 spans 11 residues. V lost 6 bases and J lost 8; bases outside the gene matches: 3. Germline V lookup: CDR1 ENHRY, CDR2 SYGVKD. In DNA form, the CDR3 reads TGTGCCATCAGACAGGGGTACGGCTACACCTTC. Translation gives CAIRQGYGYTF.

The rearrangement joins TRBV6-6 to TRBJ1-1, with D maybe TRBD1 (6 bases). The length of the CDR3 is 14 residues. V dropped 7 bases and J dropped 0 bases, with 12 bases sitting between them. The germline V gene has CDR1 MNHNY and CDR2 SVGAGI (reference sequence). The CDR3: CASTWGLMNTEAFF. The DNA for the CDR3 is TGTGCCAGCACCTGGGGGCTTATGAACACTGAAGCTTTCTTT.

This chain links TRBV12-5 with TRBJ2-3; possibly TRBD2 for D (5 bases). The germline V gene encodes CDR1 LGHNT and CDR2 FRNRAP. The CDR3 spans 14 residues. V was shortened by 0 bases and J by 3 bases, with 7 bases between the two germline ends. CDR3 amino acids: CASGLVLGTDTQYF. In DNA form, the CDR3 reads TGTGCTAGTGGTTTGGTACTAGGAACAGATACGCAGTATTTT.

The J gene is TRBJ2-7, the V gene TRBV5-6; 10 bases match TRBD1. The CDR3 length is 16 residues. Trimming removed 4 bases from V and 9 bases from J; junction bases left unmatched: 16. The germline gives CDR1 SGHDT, CDR2 YYEEEE. CDR3 amino acids: CASSGTGTGVSTGQYF. The DNA of the CDR3 is TGTGCCAGCAGCGGGACCGGGACAGGGGTTTCAACGGGGCAGTACTTC.

The chain couples TRBV7-9 to TRBJ1-1; D uncertain. V was clipped by 1 base and J by 1 base, with 10 bases between them. The CDR3 length is 15 residues. Germline V gene lookup returns CDR1 SEHNR and CDR2 FQNEAQ (reference sequence). The CDR3 is CASSLELLWNTEAFF. CDR3 nucleotides: TGTGCCAGCAGCTTAGAATTGCTTTGGAACACTGAAGCTTTCTTT.

Comment on this clone: The same CDR3 also results from other DNA sequences found in this sample. The gene calls are TRBV19 and TRBJ1-5; D gene ambiguous. From germline, CDR1 is LNHDA and CDR2 SQIVND (reference sequence). With 6 bases removed from V and 0 bases from J, the gap between germline ends came to 6 bases. The CDR3 has 13 residues. The CDR3 reads CASSLNSNQPQHF. The CDR3 region has the DNA TGTGCCAGTAGCCTCAATAGCAATCAGCCCCAGCATTTT. Variable domain in full (rest from reference TRBV19 and TRBJ1-5): DGGITQSPKYLFRKEGQNVTLSCEQNLNHDAMYWYRQDPGQGLRLIYYSQIVNDFQKGDIAEGYSVSREKKESFPLTVTSAQKNPTAFYLCASSLNSNQPQHFGDGTRLSIL.

The chain has TRBV28 and TRBJ2-3; the match to TRBD1 covers 9 bases. From germline, CDR1 is MDHEN and CDR2 SYDVKM. The CDR3 is made up of 15 amino acids. V shed 8 bases and J 2 bases; nucleotides not matched to a gene: 8. This CDR3 is CASSNRGQLTDTQYF. The CDR3 DNA follows: TGTGCCAGCTCTAACAGGGGGCAACTCACAGATACGCAGTATTTT.

The genes are TRBV28 and TRBJ2-7, with 8 bases identical to TRBD2. The CDR3 extends over 18 amino acids. Per germline, CDR1 MDHEN and CDR2 SYDVKM. After removal of 6 bases from V and 0 bases from J, the junction contained 16 bases not matched to a gene. This chain's CDR3 is CASSMSPKTSERSYEQYF. The CDR3 DNA reads as TGTGCCAGCAGCATGTCCCCAAAGACTAGCGAACGCTCCTACGAGCAGTACTTC.

V and J are TRBV5-4 and TRBJ1-2; the D gene is possibly TRBD1 (6 bases). The V gene's germline CDR1 is SGHNT and CDR2 YYREEE (reference sequence). The V and J ends lost 0 bases and 0 bases respectively, with 12 bases between them. The CDR3 sequence is 16 residues long. The CDR3 DNA follows: TGTGCCAGCAGCTTGGTAGGGGGGGAATCTAACTATGGCTACACCTTC. It encodes CASSLVGGESNYGYTF.

The V and J genes are TRBV4-3 and TRBJ2-3; 7 bases fit TRBD2. Losses at the gene ends were 0 bases for V and 4 bases for J; bases not matched to a gene: 13. CDR3 length equals 18 residues. Germline V gives CDR1 LGHNA, CDR2 YSLEER. The CDR3 coding sequence is TGCGCCAGCAGCCAAGATCCTGGCGGGAGTTCATTCCCAGATACGCAGTATTTT. Protein sequence: CASSQDPGGSSFPDTQYF.